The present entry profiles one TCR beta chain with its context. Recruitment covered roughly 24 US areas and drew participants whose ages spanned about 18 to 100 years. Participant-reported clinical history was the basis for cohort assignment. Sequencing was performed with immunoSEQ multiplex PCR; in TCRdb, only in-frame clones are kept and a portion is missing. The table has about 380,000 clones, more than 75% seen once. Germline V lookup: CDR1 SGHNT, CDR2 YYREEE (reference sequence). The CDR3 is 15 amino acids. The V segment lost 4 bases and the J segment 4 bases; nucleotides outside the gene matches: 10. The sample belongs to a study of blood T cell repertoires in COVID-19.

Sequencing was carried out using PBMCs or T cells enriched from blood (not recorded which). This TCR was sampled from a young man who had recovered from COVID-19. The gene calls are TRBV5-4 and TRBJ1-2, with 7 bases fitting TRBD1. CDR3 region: CASSQDRERAYGYTF. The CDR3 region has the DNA TGTGCCAGCAGCCAAGACAGGGAGCGGGCCTATGGCTACACCTTC.